Below, 18 T cell receptor beta chains from the same sample are listed, as sequenced in a study of CD8 T cells in ankylosing spondylitis. Overall study findings and caveats: Among TCR beta sequences, a motif of roughly 8 highly homologous variants appeared characteristic of ankylosing spondylitis blood.

For these receptors, no antigen is known. TCRdb re-called the 5' RACE reads through MiXCR, storing one row per CDR3 protein. The sample has 400,000 or so distinct CDR3 sequences, roughly 27% seen once. The sequencing sample was made of blood, either unsorted or a sorted T cell fraction (not recorded which). These receptors all come from a male donor with ankylosing spondylitis.

This clonotype was counted a few times. The chain employs TRBV3-1 and TRBJ1-6, with unresolved D. The germline V gene encodes CDR1 LGHDT and CDR2 YNNKEL (reference sequence). V was trimmed by 2 bases and J by 10 bases, leaving 18 bases between them. CDR3 size: 16 residues. The CDR3 DNA reads as TGTGCCAGCAGCCAACCCCCGGCTGTGGGTGGGTCACCCCTCCACTTT. It yields the protein CASSQPPAVGGSPLHF.

This clonotype appeared a few times. J is TRBJ2-1 and V is TRBV25-1, with 7 positions matching TRBD2. Germline V gene data show CDR1 as MGHDK and CDR2 as SYGVNS. This CDR3 region has 16 residues. The V segment lost 1 base and the J segment 2 bases; nucleotides outside the gene matches: 5. CDR3 region: CASSESGGSAYNEQFF. The CDR3 DNA sequence: TGTGCCAGCAGTGAATCGGGCGGGAGCGCCTACAATGAGCAGTTCTTC.

The chain recombines TRBV20-1 with TRBJ2-4, with 8 bases matching TRBD2. The CDR3 length is 14 residues. V gave up 3 bases and J gave up 7 bases; unmatched junction bases: 8. Germline V gene lookup returns CDR1 DFQATT and CDR2 SNEGSKA (reference sequence). CDR3 in amino acids: CSASNWASGNIQYF. CDR3 sequence (DNA): TGCAGTGCTAGTAATTGGGCTAGCGGGAACATTCAGTACTTC.

A few counts support this clonotype. The chain recombines TRBV19 with TRBJ2-4, with 7 bases lining up with TRBD1. The CDR3 runs 13 residues. With V trimmed by 7 bases and J by 10 bases, 10 bases remained unmatched. Germline CDR1 and CDR2: LNHDA and SQIVND (reference sequence). CDR3 sequence (DNA): TGTGCCAGTAAATCCCAAGGGGGCGAGATTCAGTACTTC. Translating it yields CASKSQGGEIQYF.

The chain combines TRBV12-3 or TRBV12-4 with TRBJ2-7; TRBD1 is a possible D gene (5 bases). V was shortened by 3 bases and J by 2 bases, with 11 bases between the two germline ends. The CDR3 is 14 residues long. As DNA, the CDR3 is TGTGCCAGCAGTTTCGACAGTGTCACCTACGAGCAGTACTTC. Its protein product is CASSFDSVTYEQYF.

V gene TRBV11-2 combines with J gene TRBJ2-5; D gene unclear. The CDR3 has 15 residues. Germline V CDR1 and CDR2: SGHAT, FQNNGV. V was clipped by 1 base and J by 5 bases, with 14 bases between them. CDR3 loop: CASSLGAEVGETQYF. CDR3 coding DNA: TGTGCCAGCAGCTTAGGGGCAGAGGTGGGGGAGACCCAGTACTTC.

The table lists this clonotype with many counts. The chain recombines TRBV5-1 with TRBJ2-1; 8 bases fit TRBD1. CDR1 is SGHRS, CDR2 YFSETQ, per germline. After removal of 3 bases from V and 7 bases from J, the junction contained 6 bases not matched to a gene. This CDR3 is 14 amino acids long. The CDR3 reads CASSYRTGWNEQFF. The DNA for the CDR3 is TGCGCCAGCAGCTACCGGACAGGGTGGAATGAGCAGTTCTTC.

This clonotype was observed a few times. The chain is built from TRBV5-1 and TRBJ1-2, with 7 bases that match TRBD1. V shed 2 bases, J shed 4 bases, and the junction held 8 bases outside the gene matches. Germline V gives CDR1 SGHRS, CDR2 YFSETQ. CDR3 size: 15 residues. The CDR3 protein is CASSLSGTASYGYTF. CDR3 DNA sequence: TGCGCCAGCAGCTTATCCGGGACAGCGTCCTATGGCTACACCTTC.

V is TRBV7-2 and J is TRBJ2-7; 7 bases are shared with TRBD2. With V trimmed by 2 bases and J by 6 bases, 10 bases remained unmatched. Per the germline V gene, CDR1 is SGHTA and CDR2 is FQGNSA. The CDR3 sequence is 15 residues long. CDR3 amino acids: CASSLKTSGILEQYF. The CDR3 DNA reads as TGTGCCAGCAGCTTAAAAACCAGCGGGATCCTCGAGCAGTACTTC. The full variable domain, its missing parts supplied by reference TRBV7-2 and TRBJ2-7, is GAGVSQSPSNKVTEKGKDVELRCDPISGHTALYWYRQSLGQGLEFLIYFQGNSAPDKSGLPSDRFSAERTGGSVSTLTIQRTQQEDSAVYLCASSLKTSGILEQYFGPGTRLTVT.

This clonotype appeared many times. The V gene is TRBV7-8, the J gene TRBJ2-1, with D unclear. The CDR3 is made up of 15 amino acids. The V gene lost 8 bases and the J gene lost 0 bases, with 14 bases spanning the gap. CDR1 is SGHVS and CDR2 is FQNEAQ in the germline V gene. This CDR3 reads CASSNGRISYNEQFF. In DNA form, the CDR3 reads TGTGCCAGCTCAAATGGGCGAATCTCCTACAATGAGCAGTTCTTC. The entire variable domain, with the rest obtained from reference TRBV7-8 and TRBJ2-1, is as follows: GAGVSQSPRYKVAKRGQDVALRCDPISGHVSLFWYQQALGQGPEFLTYFQNEAQLDKSGLPSDRFFAERPEGSVSTLKIQRTQQEDSAVYLCASSNGRISYNEQFFGPGTRLTVL.

In this sample, this clonotype turned up a few times. The chain's CDR3 is CASSLRGTYNEQFF. The CDR3, as DNA: TGTGCCAGCAGCTTAAGAGGGACGTACAATGAGCAGTTCTTC. The chain uses TRBV7-2 and TRBJ2-1; D tentatively reads TRBD1 or TRBD2 (5 bases each). This CDR3 is built from 14 residues. V lost 2 bases, J lost 4 bases, and 9 bases lay in between. Germline-derived CDR1 and CDR2 are SGHTA and FQGNSA.

The chain employs TRBV29-1 and TRBJ1-1; no clear D. V was shortened by 5 bases and J by 2 bases, with 12 bases between the two germline ends. Germline V CDR1 and CDR2: SQVTM, ANQGSEA. This CDR3 spans 13 amino acids. The CDR3 nucleotides are TGCAGCGTTACCCCCCAAACAAACACTGAAGCTTTCTTT. This sequence encodes CSVTPQTNTEAFF.

This chain connects TRBV20-1 to TRBJ2-2; 8 bases are a match to TRBD2. V lost 4 bases and J lost 1; bases outside the gene matches: 8. The length of the CDR3 is 16 residues. Per germline, CDR1 DFQATT and CDR2 SNEGSKA (reference sequence). DNA for the CDR3: TGCAGTGCTACGGGGGGGATCGGACAGAACACCGGGGAGCTGTTTTTT. This encodes CSATGGIGQNTGELFF.

The chain joins TRBV9 to TRBJ2-1; the match to TRBD2 covers 7 bases. This CDR3 contains 14 residues. V lost 0 bases, J lost 4 bases, and 1 base stayed unmatched. Germline V gives CDR1 SGDLS, CDR2 YYNGEE. CDR3 sequence reads: CASSVGGGYNEQFF. The CDR3 DNA follows: TGTGCCAGCAGCGTAGGCGGGGGATACAATGAGCAGTTCTTC. Complete variable domain (other parts from reference TRBV9 and TRBJ2-1): DSGVTQTPKHLITATGQRVTLRCSPRSGDLSVYWYQQSLDQGLQFLIQYYNGEERAKGNILERFSAQQFPDLHSELNLSSLELGDSALYFCASSVGGGYNEQFFGPGTRLTVL.

The rearrangement joins TRBV10-3 to TRBJ2-7, with D possibly called TRBD1 or TRBD2 (5 bases each). The CDR3 has 12 residues. The ends were cut back, 10 bases at V and 2 bases at J, with 12 bases in the middle. Germline loops: CDR1 ENHRY, CDR2 SYGVKD. CDR3 in amino acids: CATGTATYEQYV. The CDR3 coding sequence is TGTGCCACCGGGACGGCCACCTACGAGCAGTACGTC.

The CDR3 sequence: CASSLRSALAGQHPYYNEQFF. The CDR3 DNA follows: TGTGCCAGCAGCTTACGGAGTGCTCTAGCGGGACAGCACCCCTATTACAATGAGCAGTTCTTC. V is TRBV11-2 and J is TRBJ2-1; TRBD2 matches 9 bases. Germline V gene data show CDR1 as SGHAT and CDR2 as FQNNGV. V dropped 2 bases and J dropped 4; count of bases not matched to a gene: 21. CDR3 length: 21 residues.

This clonotype was observed a few times. The gene calls are TRBV24-1 and TRBJ2-1; 7 nucleotides align to TRBD1. J lost 4 bases, V lost 4 bases, and 6 bases had no gene match. The germline V gene has CDR1 KGHDR and CDR2 SFDVKD. This CDR3 is 15 amino acids long. CDR3 DNA: TGTGCCACCAGTGACCGGGACAGAGTATACAATGAGCAGTTCTTC. Translating gives CATSDRDRVYNEQFF.

This chain links TRBV24-1 with TRBJ2-1, with TRBD2 matching over 9 bases. This CDR3 spans 15 amino acids. The ends lost 1 base at V and 13 bases at J; junction bases unmatched: 10. Germline V gene lookup returns CDR1 KGHDR and CDR2 SFDVKD. This CDR3 reads CATSDFGSGSSFQFF. The CDR3 nucleotides read TGTGCCACCAGTGATTTCGGTAGCGGGAGTAGTTTCCAGTTCTTC.